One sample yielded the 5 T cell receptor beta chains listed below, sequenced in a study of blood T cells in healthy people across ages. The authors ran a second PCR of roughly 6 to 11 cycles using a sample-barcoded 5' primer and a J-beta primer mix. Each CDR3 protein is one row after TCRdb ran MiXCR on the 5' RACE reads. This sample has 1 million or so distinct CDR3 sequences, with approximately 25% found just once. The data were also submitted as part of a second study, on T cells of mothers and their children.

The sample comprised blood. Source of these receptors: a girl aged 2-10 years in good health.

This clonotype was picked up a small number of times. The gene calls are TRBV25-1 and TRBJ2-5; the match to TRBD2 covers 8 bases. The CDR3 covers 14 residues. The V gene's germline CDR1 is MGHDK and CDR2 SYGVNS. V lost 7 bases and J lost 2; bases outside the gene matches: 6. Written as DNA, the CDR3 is TGTGCCAGCAAAGCGGGGGACCCACAAGAGACCCAGTACTTC. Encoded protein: CASKAGDPQETQYF.

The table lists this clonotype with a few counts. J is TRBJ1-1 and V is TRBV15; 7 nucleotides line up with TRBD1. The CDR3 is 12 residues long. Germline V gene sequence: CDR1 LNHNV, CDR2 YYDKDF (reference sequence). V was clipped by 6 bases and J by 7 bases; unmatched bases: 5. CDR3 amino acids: CATSADRYEAFF. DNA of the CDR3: TGTGCCACCAGTGCGGACAGGTATGAAGCTTTCTTT.

The CDR3 is CSVEGLSANTQYF. The CDR3 nucleotides read TGCAGCGTTGAGGGACTCTCCGCGAATACGCAGTATTTT. The V call is TRBV29-1, the J call TRBJ2-3; a weak D match, TRBD2 (6 bases). V was cut by 3 bases and J by 7 bases, with 14 bases left in between. The CDR3 runs to 13 residues. CDR1 is SQVTM and CDR2 is ANQGSEA in the germline V gene.

The CDR3 spells CASRPQGAYEQYF. The CDR3 DNA sequence: TGTGCCAGCAGACCTCAGGGGGCCTACGAGCAGTACTTC. This chain uses TRBV7-2 with TRBJ2-7, with 7 nucleotides matching TRBD1. Trimming removed 6 bases from V and 2 bases from J; junction bases left unmatched: 4. Germline CDR1 is SGHTA and CDR2 is FQGNSA. The CDR3 is 13 residues long.

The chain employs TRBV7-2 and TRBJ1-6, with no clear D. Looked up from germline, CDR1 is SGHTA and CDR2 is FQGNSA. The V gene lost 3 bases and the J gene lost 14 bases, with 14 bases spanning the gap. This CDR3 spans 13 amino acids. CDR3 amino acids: CASSLGPNGALHF. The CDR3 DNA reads TGTGCCAGCAGCTTGGGCCCTAACGGGGCCCTCCACTTT. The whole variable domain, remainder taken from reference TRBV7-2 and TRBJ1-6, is GAGVSQSPSNKVTEKGKDVELRCDPISGHTALYWYRQSLGQGLEFLIYFQGNSAPDKSGLPSDRFSAERTGGSVSTLTIQRTQQEDSAVYLCASSLGPNGALHFGNGTRLTVT.